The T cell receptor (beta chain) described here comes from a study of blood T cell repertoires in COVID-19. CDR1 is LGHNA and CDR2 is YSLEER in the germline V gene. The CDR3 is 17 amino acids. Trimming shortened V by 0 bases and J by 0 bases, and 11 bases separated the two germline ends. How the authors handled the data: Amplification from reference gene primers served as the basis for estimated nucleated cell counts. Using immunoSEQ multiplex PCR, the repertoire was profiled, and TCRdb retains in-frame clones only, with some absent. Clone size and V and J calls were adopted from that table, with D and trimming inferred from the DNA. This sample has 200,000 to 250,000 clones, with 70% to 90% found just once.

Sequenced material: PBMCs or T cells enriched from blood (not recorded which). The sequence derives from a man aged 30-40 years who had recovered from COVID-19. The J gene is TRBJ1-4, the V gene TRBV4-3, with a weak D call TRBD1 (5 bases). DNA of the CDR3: TGCGCCAGCAGCCAAGATGGGAGGGGACCAACTAATGAAAAACTGTTTTTT. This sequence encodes CASSQDGRGPTNEKLFF.